The source of this TCR beta chain is a study of CD8+CD57+ T cells in acquired aplastic anemia. TCR beta VDJ combinations and CDR3 sequences were profiled from genomic DNA. TCRdb called the reads again in MiXCR, with one record for every CDR3 protein. The data hold 180,000 or so distinct CDR3 sequences, with less than 60% observed a single time. This clonotype has a handful of counts. Its matching antigen is unknown. Whole-study results and caveats: Patient and control CD8+ Simpson's diversity was not significantly different. Patients shared some 30 CD8+ CDR3 sequences with controls.

The V end was cut by 6 bases, the J end by 10 bases, with 16 bases between. Germline CDR1 is ENHRY and CDR2 is SYGVKD. CDR3 length: 14 residues. In patients chosen for sequencing, flow cytometry had shown CD8+CD57+ cell expansion. Specimen: sorted CD4+, CD8+, or CD8+CD57+ T cells (not recorded which) from PBMCs. This sequence joins TRBV10-3 and TRBJ1-6; D is unresolved. This TCR was sampled from a human donor with aplastic anemia. The CDR3 bases are TGTGCCATCAGCCCGGACGGTGGCGGGTCACCCCTCCACTTT. Protein: CAISPDGGGSPLHF.